Each of the 12 T cell receptor beta chains below was sequenced from the same sample in a study of cytomegalovirus exposure and HLA in healthy donors. Use of 60 Vbeta and 13 Jbeta primers characterized the PCR. The assay was immunoSEQ multiplex PCR, and TCRdb's table has in-frame clones only and misses some. The sample table sets out more than 95,000 clones. Sequenced input: PBMCs. The origin of the receptors is a young man in good health and CMV-seronegative.

V gene TRBV7-9 combines with J gene TRBJ2-7; D is unresolved. Germline lookup yields CDR1 SEHNR and CDR2 FQNEAQ (reference sequence). There are 15 residues in the CDR3. V was clipped by 5 bases and J by 0 bases, with 14 bases between them. The CDR3 nucleotides read TGTGCCAGCAGCCACAGTGTCCTGGGCTCCTACGAGCAGTACTTC. This translates into CASSHSVLGSYEQYF.

Remarks on this clone: No conserved phenylalanine or tryptophan ends this CDR3, so it is likely a read error. This rearrangement joins TRBV7-9 to TRBJ1-2; no reliable D call. V was shortened by 5 bases and J by 8 bases, with 24 bases between the two germline ends. The length of the CDR3 is 16 residues. From germline, CDR1 is SEHNR and CDR2 FQNEAQ (reference sequence). This CDR3 reads CASSPTGISWMRGYTL. CDR3 nucleotides: TGTGCCAGCAGCCCAACCGGGATCTCCTGGATGCGGGGCTACACCCTC.

The chain couples TRBV27 to TRBJ1-1; TRBD1 agrees at 8 bases. V shed 6 bases, J shed 6 bases, and the junction held 3 bases outside the gene matches. The CDR3 has 12 residues. Germline values: CDR1 MNHEY, CDR2 SMNVEV (reference sequence). The CDR3 sequence: CASSQQGAEAFF. CDR3 coding DNA: TGTGCCAGCAGCCAACAGGGGGCTGAAGCTTTCTTT.

The rearrangement joins TRBV7-9 to TRBJ1-1; no definite D call. V was pared by 5 bases and J by 1 base, with 11 bases between. The CDR3 has 14 residues. Germline CDR1 is SEHNR and CDR2 is FQNEAQ (reference sequence). CDR3 residues: CASSPHSGNTEAFF. CDR3 DNA: TGTGCCAGCAGCCCACATTCAGGGAACACTGAAGCTTTCTTT. The variable domain in full, completed from reference TRBV7-9 and TRBJ1-1, reads DTGVSQNPRHKITKRGQNVTFRCDPISEHNRLYWYRQTLGQGPEFLTYFQNEAQLEKSRLLSDRFSAERPKGSFSTLEIQRTEQGDSAMYLCASSPHSGNTEAFFGQGTRLTVV.

The chain joins TRBV9 to TRBJ1-6, with no clear D. CDR1 is SGDLS and CDR2 is YYNGEE in the germline V gene. Between the trimmed V and J ends, which lost 4 bases and 0 bases, there was a span of 11 bases. The CDR3 covers 16 residues. This CDR3 reads CASSPAGSSYNSPLHF. The CDR3 region has the DNA TGTGCCAGCAGCCCAGCAGGAAGCTCCTATAATTCACCCCTCCACTTT.

The chain employs TRBV14 and TRBJ2-7; TRBD2 might be the D (6 bases). CDR3 size: 12 residues. CDR1 and CDR2 from the germline V gene are SGHDN and FVKESK. The V end was cut by 3 bases, the J end by 4 bases, with 7 bases between. The CDR3 DNA sequence: TGTGCCAGCAGCCAGCGGGGATACGAGCAGTACTTC. Its protein is CASSQRGYEQYF.

The chain carries TRBV7-6 and TRBJ2-5; tentative D call: TRBD1 (6 bases). Germline V gene data show CDR1 as SGHVS and CDR2 as FNYEAQ. This CDR3 is built from 15 residues. V was clipped by 1 base and J by 3 bases, with 12 bases between them. In nucleotides, the CDR3 is TGTGCCAGCAGCTTAGAGTACAGGGCCAAAGAGACCCAGTACTTC. It specifies CASSLEYRAKETQYF.

This rearrangement joins TRBV28 to TRBJ2-2; 13 bases are shared with TRBD2. The CDR3 length is 17 residues. Looked up from germline, CDR1 is MDHEN and CDR2 is SYDVKM. V lost 5 bases, J lost 3 bases, and 6 bases stayed unmatched. CDR3 DNA sequence: TGTGCCAGCAGTCTCCGGACTAGCGGGAGATACACCGGGGAGCTGTTTTTT. Protein product: CASSLRTSGRYTGELFF.

The chain joins TRBV7-9 to TRBJ2-1; D ambiguous. V was clipped by 4 bases and J by 5 bases, with 12 bases between them. Germline CDR1 and CDR2: SEHNR and FQNEAQ (reference sequence). The CDR3 has 14 amino acids. CDR3 amino acids: CASSSARGHNEQFF. DNA of the CDR3: TGTGCCAGCAGCTCAGCCCGAGGCCACAATGAGCAGTTCTTC.

This sequence joins TRBV5-1 and TRBJ2-5; possible D gene TRBD2, 6 bases. This CDR3 spans 15 amino acids. V was pared by 0 bases and J by 7 bases, with 16 bases between. The germline gives CDR1 SGHRS, CDR2 YFSETQ. CDR3 coding DNA: TGCGCCAGCAGCTTGGGGTCTACGGGGGAAGGGACCCAGTACTTC. It translates to CASSLGSTGEGTQYF.

V gene TRBV15 combines with J gene TRBJ1-5, with D possibly being TRBD1 (6 bases). The CDR3 contains 16 residues. V was trimmed by 1 base and J by 7 bases, leaving 17 bases between them. Germline V gives CDR1 LNHNV, CDR2 YYDKDF (reference sequence). CDR3 in amino acids: CATSRVAGVKGQPQHF. CDR3 nucleotide sequence: TGTGCCACCAGCAGAGTCGCAGGGGTGAAGGGCCAGCCCCAGCATTTT. The complete variable domain, with remaining parts taken from reference TRBV15 and TRBJ1-5, reads DAMVIQNPRYQVTQFGKPVTLSCSQTLNHNVMYWYQQKSSQAPKLLFHYYDKDFNNEADTPDNFQSRRPNTSFCFLDIRSPGLGDTAMYLCATSRVAGVKGQPQHFGDGTRLSIL.

The chain combines TRBV10-1 with TRBJ1-2, with TRBD1 matching over 12 bases. Germline lookup yields CDR1 WNHNN and CDR2 SYGVQD (reference sequence). This CDR3 is built from 17 residues. The V gene end was trimmed by 2 bases and the J gene end by 7 bases; junction bases not matched to a gene: 11. CDR3 protein: CASSEDPGTGGDGGYTF. The CDR3 nucleotides read TGCGCCAGCAGTGAGGATCCCGGGACAGGGGGCGATGGTGGCTACACCTTC.